This passage covers 22 T cell receptor beta chains from one sample sequenced in a study of chemoradiotherapy in HPV16-positive cancers. TCRdb's copy holds only in-frame clones and misses some; the assay was immunoSEQ multiplex PCR. The sample yields fewer than 15,000 clones, over 65% seen once. Sample collection occurred from a patient who underwent chemoradiotherapy. These receptors came from a human donor with HPV-associated anogenital cancer.

This clone was recorded a few times. The CDR3 DNA sequence: TGTGCCAGCAGCGTAGGGTCTAGCGGTTCCACAGATACGCAGTATTTT. Encoded protein: CASSVGSSGSTDTQYF. The chain is built from TRBV9 and TRBJ2-3, with 7 bases identical to TRBD2. The trim removed 0 bases at V and 2 bases at J, leaving 6 bases unmatched. This CDR3 is 16 amino acids long. Germline CDR1 SGDLS, CDR2 YYNGEE.

This sequence joins TRBV5-6 and TRBJ2-4; D gene uncertain. In germline, CDR1 is SGHDT, CDR2 YYEEEE. This CDR3 has 15 amino acids. The V gene lost 0 bases and the J gene lost 2 bases, with 9 bases spanning the gap. CDR3: CASSLERPSKNIQYF. DNA of the CDR3: TGTGCCAGCAGCTTGGAGAGACCTTCCAAAAACATTCAGTACTTC.

V gene TRBV7-2 combines with J gene TRBJ2-1; 13 bases are shared with TRBD2. This CDR3 has 17 residues. Germline values: CDR1 SGHTA, CDR2 FQGNSA. V lost 3 bases to trimming and J lost 2 bases; unmatched junction nucleotides: 4. CDR3 region: CASSLTSGRTPYNEQFF. CDR3 bases: TGTGCCAGCAGCTTGACTAGCGGGAGGACACCCTACAATGAGCAGTTCTTC.

The rearrangement joins TRBV15 to TRBJ2-5; D unresolved. The CDR3 covers 14 residues. Germline CDR1 and CDR2: LNHNV and YYDKDF (reference sequence). V was pared by 0 bases and J by 2 bases, with 7 bases between. DNA of the CDR3: TGTGCCACCAGCAGAGAAGGGCTTCAAGAGACCCAGTACTTC. Translated: CATSREGLQETQYF.

This clone is judged medium-sized. V and J are TRBV2 and TRBJ1-1; D is perhaps TRBD1 (5 bases). Looked up from germline, CDR1 is SNHLY and CDR2 is FYNNEI. V was trimmed by 8 bases and J by 5 bases, leaving 21 bases between them. The CDR3 consists of 15 residues. The CDR3 reads CASASKPKGQTEAFF. The DNA for the CDR3 is TGTGCCAGCGCCTCAAAACCGAAGGGGCAGACTGAAGCTTTCTTT.

The chain is built from TRBV2 and TRBJ1-3; D remains ambiguous. The CDR3 is made up of 14 amino acids. Looked up from germline, CDR1 is SNHLY and CDR2 is FYNNEI. The V end lost 3 bases, the J end lost 0 bases, and 6 bases lay between the germline ends. The CDR3 here is CASSEAFSGNTIYF. The CDR3 coding sequence is TGTGCCAGCAGTGAGGCCTTCTCTGGAAACACCATATATTTT.

DNA for the CDR3: TGTGCCAGTTCCGGGACAGGAGTCGCCGGGGAGCTGTTTTTT. Translating it yields CASSGTGVAGELFF. The chain combines TRBV19 with TRBJ2-2, with 8 bases aligning to TRBD1. Looked up from germline, CDR1 is LNHDA and CDR2 is SQIVND (reference sequence). The V and J ends lost 8 bases and 6 bases, in that order; junction bases with no gene match: 8. CDR3 length: 14 residues.

V gene TRBV30 combines with J gene TRBJ1-1; possibly TRBD1 for D (5 bases). Trimming left V 8 bases short and J 1 base short, with 8 bases between. Per germline, CDR1 GTSNPN and CDR2 SVGIG (reference sequence). This CDR3 is built from 11 residues. As DNA, the CDR3 is TGTGCCACGGACACGAACACTGAAGCTTTCTTT. This codes for CATDTNTEAFF. Full variable domain (remainder filled in from reference TRBV30 and TRBJ1-1): SQTIHQWPATLVQPVGSPLSLECTVEGTSNPNLYWYRQAAGRGLQLLFYSVGIGQISSEVPQNLSASRPQDRQFILSSKKLLLSDSGFYLCATDTNTEAFFGQGTRLTVV.

The chain links TRBV5-6 to TRBJ2-3, with D hard to call. Germline V CDR1 and CDR2: SGHDT, YYEEEE. CDR3 length: 11 amino acids. V dropped 4 bases and J dropped 5 bases, with 5 bases sitting between them. The CDR3 here is CASSRQDTQYF. The CDR3 DNA is TGTGCCAGCAGCCGACAAGATACGCAGTATTTT.

This clone occurred once. This sequence joins TRBV19 and TRBJ2-7; D is undetermined. This CDR3 contains 12 residues. Germline V gives CDR1 LNHDA, CDR2 SQIVND (reference sequence). Between the trimmed V and J ends, which lost 6 bases and 0 bases, there was a span of 6 bases. The CDR3 loop reads CASSRNSYEQYF. CDR3 bases: TGTGCCAGTAGCAGAAACTCCTACGAGCAGTACTTC.

This clone appeared a few times. V and J are TRBV5-1 and TRBJ2-2; D unresolved. The V and J ends lost 0 bases and 0 bases respectively, with 3 bases between them. This CDR3 contains 14 residues. Germline lookup yields CDR1 SGHRS and CDR2 YFSETQ. CDR3 sequence (DNA): TGCGCCAGCAGCTTGGGCTCGAACACCGGGGAGCTGTTTTTT. Translation gives CASSLGSNTGELFF.

The rearrangement links TRBV27 to TRBJ2-2; weak D call: TRBD1 (5 bases). The CDR3 contains 14 residues. Germline CDR1 is MNHEY and CDR2 is SMNVEV (reference sequence). Trimming took 5 bases from V and 5 from J, leaving 12 bases between them. The CDR3 region has the DNA TGTGCCAGCAGTCAAGGGGCGAGGACCGGGGAGCTGTTTTTT. It codes for CASSQGARTGELFF.

The chain links TRBV6-6 to TRBJ1-2; no definite D call. Germline CDR1 MNHNY, CDR2 SVGAGI (reference sequence). V was pared by 5 bases and J by 7 bases, with 11 bases between. The CDR3 is 12 amino acids. Here the CDR3 DNA reads TGTGCCAGCAGTGAGGGCTTAGGTGGCTACACCTTC. Protein sequence: CASSEGLGGYTF.

The chain carries TRBV6-5 and TRBJ1-6; D possibly corresponds to TRBD1 (6 bases). Trimming removed 0 bases at V and 7 bases at J, with 13 bases between. In germline, CDR1 is MNHEY, CDR2 SVGAGI. This CDR3 comprises 16 residues. CDR3 residues: CASSYSSRGRNSPLHF. As DNA, the CDR3 is TGTGCCAGCAGTTACTCTTCCAGGGGAAGGAATTCACCCCTCCACTTT.

This clone is classed as medium-sized. J is TRBJ2-7 and V is TRBV18; D uncertain. The CDR3 length is 13 residues. Germline CDR1 and CDR2: KGHSH and LQKENI. V gave up 6 bases and J gave up 9 bases, with 18 bases separating them. CDR3 in amino acids: CASSARERGSQYF. DNA for the CDR3: TGTGCCAGCTCGGCAAGAGAGCGAGGCTCGCAGTACTTC. Looking up the rest from reference TRBV18 and TRBJ2-7 gives the full variable domain: NAGVMQNPRHLVRRRGQEARLRCSPMKGHSHVYWYRQLPEEGLKFMVYLQKENIIDESGMPKERFSAEFPKEGPSILRIQQVVRGDSAAYFCASSARERGSQYFGPGTRLTVT.

The rearrangement links TRBV19 to TRBJ2-1; the match to TRBD2 covers 9 bases. Trimming cost V 5 bases and J 4 bases; bases outside gene matches: 6. Looked up from germline, CDR1 is LNHDA and CDR2 is SQIVND (reference sequence). There are 15 residues in the CDR3. Here the CDR3 reads CASSQSGGQYNEQFF. The CDR3 nucleotides read TGTGCCAGTAGTCAAAGCGGGGGGCAGTACAATGAGCAGTTCTTC.

The chain couples TRBV27 to TRBJ2-2; 13 positions match TRBD2. The CDR3 length is 17 residues. Germline-derived CDR1 and CDR2 are MNHEY and SMNVEV (reference sequence). V was clipped by 4 bases and J by 0 bases; unmatched bases: 2. The CDR3 sequence is CASSWGLAGTNTGELFF. DNA for the CDR3: TGTGCCAGCAGTTGGGGACTAGCGGGAACGAACACCGGGGAGCTGTTTTTT.

The genes are TRBV6-6 and TRBJ1-4; tentative D call: TRBD1 (6 bases). CDR1 is MNHNY, CDR2 SVGAGI, per germline (reference sequence). CDR3 size: 16 residues. The germline V and J ends were trimmed by 6 bases and 0 bases, with 14 bases remaining between them. The CDR3 DNA reads as TGTGCCAGCAGCACCGGGACACGCACAACTAATGAAAAACTGTTTTTT. Protein: CASSTGTRTTNEKLFF.

This chain's CDR3 is CASSLLEGGISPLHF. CDR3 nucleotide sequence: TGTGCCAGCAGTTTACTGGAAGGAGGGATTTCACCCCTCCACTTT. The chain employs TRBV27 and TRBJ1-6, with D unresolved. Germline V gene sequence: CDR1 MNHEY, CDR2 SMNVEV (reference sequence). CDR3 size: 15 residues. V shed 2 bases and J shed 9 bases, with 14 bases lying between them.

This clone was found once. This chain uses TRBV6-1 with TRBJ1-5, with D possibly matching TRBD1 (6 bases). Germline lookup yields CDR1 MNHNS and CDR2 SASEGT. Trimming left V 2 bases short and J 4 bases short, with 15 bases between. The CDR3 sequence is 16 residues long. CDR3 nucleotide sequence: TGTGCCAGCAGTGAACCCAGGGGAACCGTGAATCAGCCCCAGCATTTT. Translated, it gives CASSEPRGTVNQPQHF.

The V call is TRBV5-8, the J call TRBJ1-1; 8 bases are a match to TRBD1. The CDR3 loop spans 14 amino acids. Trimming removed 0 bases from V and 4 bases from J; junction bases left unmatched: 2. Germline loops: CDR1 SGHTS, CDR2 YDEGEE. CDR3 in DNA: TGTGCCAGCAGCTTGGGGACAGGGTCCACTGAAGCTTTCTTT. Its translation is CASSLGTGSTEAFF.

This sequence joins TRBV28 and TRBJ2-3; D possibly corresponds to TRBD2 (9 bases). CDR1 MDHEN and CDR2 SYDVKM come from the germline V gene. V was cut by 3 bases and J by 4 bases, with 20 bases left in between. The CDR3 contains 17 residues. For the CDR3, the DNA is TGTGCCAGCAGTTTTGACAGGGGTAGCGGGGGCGCAGATACGCAGTATTTT. The encoded protein is CASSFDRGSGGADTQYF.